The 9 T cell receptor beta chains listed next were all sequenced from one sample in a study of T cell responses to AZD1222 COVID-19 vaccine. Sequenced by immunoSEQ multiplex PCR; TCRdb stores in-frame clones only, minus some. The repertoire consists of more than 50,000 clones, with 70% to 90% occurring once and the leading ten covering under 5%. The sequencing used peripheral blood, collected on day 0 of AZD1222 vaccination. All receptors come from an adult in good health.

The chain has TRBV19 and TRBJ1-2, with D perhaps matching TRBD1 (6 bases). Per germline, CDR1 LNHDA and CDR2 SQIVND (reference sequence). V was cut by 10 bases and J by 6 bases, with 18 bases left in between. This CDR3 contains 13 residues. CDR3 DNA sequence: TGTGCCACTCAGGGGCAGGGGTTCGATGGCTACACCTTC. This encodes CATQGQGFDGYTF.

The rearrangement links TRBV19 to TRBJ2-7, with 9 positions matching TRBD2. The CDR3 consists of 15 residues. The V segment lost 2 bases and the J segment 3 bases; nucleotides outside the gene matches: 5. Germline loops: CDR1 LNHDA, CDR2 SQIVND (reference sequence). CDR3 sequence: CASSIKAGGFYEQYF. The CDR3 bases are TGTGCCAGTAGTATAAAAGCGGGGGGCTTCTACGAGCAGTACTTC. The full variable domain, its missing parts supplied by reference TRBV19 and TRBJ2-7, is DGGITQSPKYLFRKEGQNVTLSCEQNLNHDAMYWYRQDPGQGLRLIYYSQIVNDFQKGDIAEGYSVSREKKESFPLTVTSAQKNPTAFYLCASSIKAGGFYEQYFGPGTRLTVT.

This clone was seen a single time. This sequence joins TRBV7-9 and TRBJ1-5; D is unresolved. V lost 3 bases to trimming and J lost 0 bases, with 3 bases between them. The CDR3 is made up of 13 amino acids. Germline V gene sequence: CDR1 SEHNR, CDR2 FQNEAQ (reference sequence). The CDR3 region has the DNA TGTGCCAGCAGCTTGGATAGCAATCAGCCCCAGCATTTT. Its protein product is CASSLDSNQPQHF.

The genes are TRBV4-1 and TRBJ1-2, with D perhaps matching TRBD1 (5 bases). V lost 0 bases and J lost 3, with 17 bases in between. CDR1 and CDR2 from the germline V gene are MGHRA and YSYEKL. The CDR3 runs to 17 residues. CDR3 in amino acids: CASSQDSSGGPYYGYTF. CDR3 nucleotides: TGCGCCAGCAGCCAAGATAGTTCGGGGGGACCGTACTATGGCTACACCTTC.

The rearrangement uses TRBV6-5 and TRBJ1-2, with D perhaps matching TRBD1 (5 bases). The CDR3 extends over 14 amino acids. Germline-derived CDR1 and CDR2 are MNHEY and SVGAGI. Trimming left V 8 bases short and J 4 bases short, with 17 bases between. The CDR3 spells CASPDGHDLYGYTF. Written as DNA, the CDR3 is TGTGCCAGCCCCGACGGACACGACCTCTATGGCTACACCTTC.

CDR3 sequence reads: CASSPLRGGETQYF. The CDR3 nucleotides are TGTGCCAGCTCACCACTTCGGGGAGGGGAGACCCAGTACTTC. The gene calls are TRBV18 and TRBJ2-5; 7 positions agree with TRBD2. The germline gives CDR1 KGHSH, CDR2 LQKENI. CDR3 length: 14 amino acids. Trimming removed 1 base from V and 5 bases from J; junction bases left unmatched: 4.

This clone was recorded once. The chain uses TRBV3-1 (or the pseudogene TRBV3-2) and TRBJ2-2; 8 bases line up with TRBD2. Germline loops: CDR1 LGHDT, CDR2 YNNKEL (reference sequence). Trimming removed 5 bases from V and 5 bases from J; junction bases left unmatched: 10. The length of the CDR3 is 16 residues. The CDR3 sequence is CASSWAGGRVTGELFF. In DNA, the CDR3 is TGTGCCAGCAGCTGGGCGGGGGGCCGTGTTACCGGGGAGCTGTTTTTT.

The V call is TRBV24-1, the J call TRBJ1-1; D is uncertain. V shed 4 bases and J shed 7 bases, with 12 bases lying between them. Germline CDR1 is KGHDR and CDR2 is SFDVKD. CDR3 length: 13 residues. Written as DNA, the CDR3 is TGTGCCACCAGTGACGGCCGACGAGATGAAGCTTTCTTT. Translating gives CATSDGRRDEAFF.

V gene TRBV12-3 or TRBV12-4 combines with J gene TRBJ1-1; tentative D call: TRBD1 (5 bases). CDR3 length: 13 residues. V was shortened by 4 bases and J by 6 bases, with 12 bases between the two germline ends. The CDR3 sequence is CASSYLRGAEAFF. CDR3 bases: TGTGCCAGCAGTTACCTTCGGGGCGCTGAAGCTTTCTTT.